This T cell receptor (beta chain) stems from a study of T cells after yellow fever vaccination. This clonotype has ten or more counts. Production of TCR cDNA was by 5'RACE template switching, which also added a universal primer site and UMIs. MiXCR, run by TCRdb on the 5' RACE reads, gives a single entry per CDR3 protein. There are over 300,000 distinct CDR3 sequences in the sample; over 4% occur only once, and around 23% lies in the top ten. The germline V and J ends were trimmed by 2 bases and 1 base, with 12 bases remaining between them. There are 16 residues in the CDR3. CDR1 and CDR2 (germline): MNHEY, SVGEGT.

This TCR was recovered from a man between 18 and 29 years old who received the YFV17D yellow fever vaccine. The material was PBMCs, obtained 5 days after the yellow fever booster vaccination. The chain recombines TRBV6-2 or TRBV6-3 with TRBJ2-1, with D hard to call. In DNA form, the CDR3 reads TGTGCCAGCAGTTACCGGATGGATAAGTCCTACAATGAGCAGTTCTTC. It translates to CASSYRMDKSYNEQFF.